This T cell receptor beta chain originates from a study of cytomegalovirus exposure and HLA in healthy donors. Study-level background: As released early, the data held some 85 million unique TCRs from HLA-typed donors. Findings of the study overall: CMV serostatus was the sole immune exposure information available. Sequences of the TCR beta chain were said to predict the HLA-A and HLA-B alleles of most subjects accurately. According to the study, roughly 160 TCR beta chains were cytomegalovirus-associated.

The CDR3 has 16 residues. V lost 2 bases, J lost 4 bases, and 6 bases stayed unmatched. CDR1 and CDR2 from the germline V gene are MGHRA and YSYEKL. This clone has just one count. What it recognizes is unknown. Vbeta (60) and Jbeta (13) primers were used in the PCR. The table came from immunoSEQ multiplex PCR; TCRdb's copy has only in-frame clones and leaves some out. The sample records approximately 110,000 clones, approximately 78% being singletons. Material: PBMCs. This chain joins TRBV4-1 and TRBJ2-1; TRBD1 agrees at 9 bases. The TCR comes from a woman between 40 and 55 years old in good health and CMV-seropositive. The CDR3 bases are TGCGCCAGCAGCCAAATAACAGGGGGCGGGTACAATGAGCAGTTCTTC. Protein sequence: CASSQITGGGYNEQFF.